This note documents a single T cell receptor (beta chain) sequence. Antigen specificity is unknown. Given a much more abundant clone one base away, this may be a read error. 5'RACE generated cDNA with 10-nucleotide random UMIs. TCRdb recomputed calls from the 5' RACE reads with MiXCR, one row per CDR3 protein. The table records about 79,000 distinct CDR3 sequences, around an eighth of them present only once. This sample is drawn from a study of neurological immune-mediated disorders. Study results and caveats: The expanded clones of different subjects shared no CDR3 amino acid sequences (suggesting private repertoires in all groups). Patients with HTLV-1-associated myelopathy showed the most TCR clonal expansion. Those with multiple sclerosis showed the least, falling below healthy controls.

CDR1 and CDR2 (germline): SGHTA, FQGNSA. The CDR3 is made up of 15 amino acids. This TCR derives from a woman in her forties or fifties in good health. The sample consisted of PBMCs. V is TRBV7-2 and J is TRBJ2-1, with 12 positions matching TRBD2. The CDR3 nucleotides are TGTGCCGGCAGCTCGGGACTAGCGGGCCACAATGAGCAGTTCTTC. This sequence encodes CAGSSGLAGHNEQFF.